This T cell receptor beta chain was sequenced in a study of T cell responses to AZD1222 COVID-19 vaccine. This clone has just a few counts. The antigen is not known. Study-wide results and caveats: The donor cohort was predominantly white British with a female majority, and clonal diversity may have been underestimated. Close to half of all spike-specific TCRs reportedly target regions of the variants that are unmutated. Spike-specific TCR depth and breadth grew after two AZD1222 doses. It was only a handful of AZD1222 recipients who were seropositive at baseline.

Clones were read by immunoSEQ multiplex PCR, and TCRdb kept only the in-frame ones, dropping some. The data hold some 130,000 clones, with just over 85% observed a single time. The receptor comes from an adult in good health. Sequences were derived from peripheral blood, sampled on day 0 of MenACWY control vaccination.

As DNA, the CDR3 is TGTGCCAGCAGCCTCTCGACAGGGAACACCGGGGAGCTGTTTTTT. It specifies CASSLSTGNTGELFF. V is TRBV5-5 and J is TRBJ2-2, with TRBD1 as a possible D gene (6 bases). The germline V gene has CDR1 SGHKS and CDR2 YYEKEE (reference sequence). V dropped 4 bases and J dropped 1 base, with 11 bases sitting between them. The CDR3 is made up of 15 amino acids. The variable domain in full, completed from reference TRBV5-5 and TRBJ2-2, reads DAGVTQSPTHLIKTRGQQVTLRCSPISGHKSVSWYQQVLGQGPQFIFQYYEKEERGRGNFPDRFSARQFPNYSSELNVNALLLGDSALYLCASSLSTGNTGELFFGEGSRLTVL.